This T cell receptor (beta chain) was identified during a study of beta chain features in type 1 diabetes. Study observations and caveats: Shorter TCRB CDR3s, moderately but significantly so, marked every one of the four CD4+ subsets in Type 1 diabetes patients. In type 1 diabetes patients, VDJ junctions had fewer insertions; deletions at these junctions were more frequent. Any HLA type influence on TCRB rearrangement was left unresolved here.

The authors reverse transcribed all of the isolated RNA, so sequencing captured expressed TCRB transcripts. Profiling relied on immunoSEQ multiplex PCR, and the TCRdb table lists in-frame clones only, not all of them. The table shows 630,000 or so clones, with more than 12% occurring only once. Germline CDR1 reads SGHTA; CDR2 reads FQGNSA. Trimming shortened V by 4 bases and J by 5 bases, and 12 bases separated the two germline ends. CDR3 length equals 14 residues. This clone came up a few times. The antigen is undetermined. The TCR sequence derives from a man younger than 35 with type 1 diabetes. J is TRBJ1-5 and V is TRBV7-2, with a weak D call TRBD1 (5 bases). Sequencing input: naive CD4+ T cells from blood. For the CDR3, the DNA is TGTGCCAGCAGCTCAGGGTTTGGGTATCAGCCCCAGCATTTT. The encoded protein is CASSSGFGYQPQHF.